This is a list of T cell receptor beta chains from one sample in a study of shared clonotypes between healthy human individuals. Produced via immunoSEQ multiplex PCR; TCRdb's table is partial and in-frame only. The sample lists under 600,000 clones, about 96% seen once, with around 0.067% in the top ten. Sequencing used naive CD4+ T cells sorted from blood. The receptors were gathered from a woman between 25 and 40 years old in good health. CDR3s include the opening cysteine and the closing phenylalanine or tryptophan. The order of the fields is clone size, CDR3 length, D gene, V gene, J gene, CDR3 DNA, CDR3 protein. D genes are given only for firm matches. Clone size is stated in some rows and not others, as once, few, many or a class when expanded.

once	15	TRBD2	TRBV2	TRBJ2-3	TGTGCAACAACGACGGGAGGTCCCCTCACAGATACGCAGTATTTT	CATTTGGPLTDTQYF
-	15	-	TRBV19	TRBJ2-7	TGTGCCAGTAGTACTTGGGGAAATAGTTACTACGAGCAGTACTTC	CASSTWGNSYYEQYF
-	13	-	TRBV29-1	TRBJ2-5	TGCAGCGTCGCTAGGGGGGAGGGGGAGACCCAGTACTTC	CSVARGEGETQYF
once	14	-	TRBV23-1	TRBJ2-3	TGCGCCAGCAGTCAATCCGCAGAAACAGATACGCAGTATTTT	CASSQSAETDTQYF
-	14	-	TRBV28	TRBJ1-1	TGTGCCAGCAGTCGGGGACATACGAACACTGAAGCTTTCTTT	CASSRGHTNTEAFF
-	16	TRBD1	TRBV9	TRBJ1-3	TGTGCCAGCAGCGTAGAGGGACAGGGGCATGGAAACACCATATATTTT	CASSVEGQGHGNTIYF
-	13	-	TRBV28	TRBJ1-1	TGTGCCAGCCGCCACAGGAGGAACACTGAAGCTTTCTTT	CASRHRRNTEAFF
-	14	-	TRBV28	TRBJ1-4	TGTGCCAGCAGACCCGGACAGCTGAATGAAAAACTGTTTTTT	CASRPGQLNEKLFF
-	18	TRBD1	TRBV9	TRBJ2-6	TGTGCCAGCAGCTTAAAGACAGGGTCGAGCTCTGGGGCCAACGTCCTGACTTTC	CASSLKTGSSSGANVLTF
-	16	-	TRBV7-9	TRBJ1-4	TGTGCCAGCAGCTTACTGGCAGGGGAAACTAATGAAAAACTGTTTTTT	CASSLLAGETNEKLFF
-	14	TRBD1	TRBV4-1	TRBJ1-2	TGCGCCAGCAGCCAGGCCGACAGGGACTATGGCTACACCTTC	CASSQADRDYGYTF
-	13	TRBD1	TRBV28	TRBJ1-2	TGTGCCAGCAGTTCCGGACAGGGTGCGGACTACACCTTC	CASSSGQGADYTF
-	13	-	TRBV18	TRBJ1-2	TGTGCCAGCTCACCTAGTCTCGACTATGGCTACACCTTC	CASSPSLDYGYTF
-	14	-	TRBV28	TRBJ2-6	TGTGCCAGCAGTCCCCCCCGGGGGGCCAACGTCCTGACTTTC	CASSPPRGANVLTF
-	14	TRBD2	TRBV27	TRBJ2-7	TGTGCCACCCGGAGGACTAGCGACTTCTACGAGCAGTACTTC	CATRRTSDFYEQYF
-	14	-	TRBV2	TRBJ2-2	TGTGCCAGCAAGGGGGAAGGGACGACCGGGGAGCTGTTTTTT	CASKGEGTTGELFF
-	13	-	TRBV11-2	TRBJ1-5	TGTGCCAGCAGCTTAGGCCCAGATCAGCCCCAGCATTTT	CASSLGPDQPQHF
-	16	-	TRBV4-2	TRBJ2-1	TGTGCCAGCAGCCAGGATACGACTAGAGGTCTGAATGAGCAGTTCTTC	CASSQDTTRGLNEQFF
-	11	-	TRBV25-1	TRBJ1-6	TGTGCCAGCAGTGGGGATTCACCCCTCCACTTT	CASSGDSPLHF
-	13	-	TRBV19	TRBJ1-1	TGTGCCAGTAGTATTCTGATGAACACTGAAGCTTTCTTT	CASSILMNTEAFF
-	11	-	TRBV20-1	TRBJ2-7	TGCAGTGCTAGTGGCGGTTACGAGCAGTACTTC	CSASGGYEQYF
-	15	TRBD1	TRBV5-4	TRBJ2-5	TGTGCCAGCAGCACCCCGACAGGGTCACAAGAGACCCAGTACTTC	CASSTPTGSQETQYF
-	19	-	TRBV7-6	TRBJ1-6	TGTGCCAGCAGCTTAGGGGACCGGGCCGCTAGCTCCTATAATTCACCCCTCCACTTT	CASSLGDRAASSYNSPLHF
once	15	TRBD1	TRBV2	TRBJ1-1	TGTGCCAGCAGTGCGACAGGGGGCAGGGACACTGAAGCTTTCTTT	CASSATGGRDTEAFF
-	13	-	TRBV5-4	TRBJ2-1	TGTGCCAGCAGCTTGACTTATAACAATGAGCAGTTCTTC	CASSLTYNNEQFF
-	13	-	TRBV5-1	TRBJ1-5	TGCGCCAGCAGCTTGCCCGGGTCTCAGCCCCAGCATTTT	CASSLPGSQPQHF
-	13	-	TRBV28	TRBJ2-3	TGTGCCAGCATCTTAGGTGGCACAGATACGCAGTATTTT	CASILGGTDTQYF
-	16	-	TRBV19	TRBJ2-2	TGTGCCAGTATACCCGGCGGGGCAGGGGCCACCGGGGAGCTGTTTTTT	CASIPGGAGATGELFF
-	15	TRBD2	TRBV15	TRBJ2-7	TGTGCCACCAGCAGGCGGACTAGCGGGACCTACGAGCAGTACTTC	CATSRRTSGTYEQYF
-	14	-	TRBV5-4	TRBJ2-3	TGTGCCAGCAGCTTGGAGACTAGCACAGATACGCAGTATTTT	CASSLETSTDTQYF